These T cell receptor beta chains were read from a single sample in a study of shared clonotypes between healthy human individuals. Only in-frame clones appear in the TCRdb table, and some are missing; sequencing was by immunoSEQ multiplex PCR. The table has 520,000 or so clones, approximately 79% seen once; the top ten hold around 13%. The sequenced sample consisted of PBMCs. All receptors derive from a woman between 40 and 55 years old in good health. Some clones in this sample may be carry-over from other donors' samples. Both conserved end residues are part of each CDR3. The D gene is left open where the match is weak. Only some rows state a clone size, as once, few, many or a class for expanded clones.

J | size | D | V | DNA | CDR3
TRBJ2-5 | few | - | TRBV30 | TGTGCCTGGAGTGGAGCGGCAGGGCGGTTCGGGGAGACCCAGTACTTC | CAWSGAAGRFGETQYF
TRBJ2-1 | - | TRBD1 | TRBV28 | TGTGCCAGCAGTGGATCCGGGACAGGGCGAGGTGAGCAGTTCTTC | CASSGSGTGRGEQFF
TRBJ2-6 | - | - | TRBV21-1 | TGTGCCAGCAGCAAATCGAGGTCTGGGGCCAACGTCCTGACTTTC | CASSKSRSGANVLTF
TRBJ2-3 | - | - | TRBV5-1 | TGCGCCAGCAGCTTTTCGACGAGCACAGATACGCAGTATTTT | CASSFSTSTDTQYF
TRBJ2-7 | - | TRBD2 | TRBV6-5 | TGTGCCAGCAGTCCCGGGACTAGCGGGACCTACGAGCAGTACTTC | CASSPGTSGTYEQYF
TRBJ2-6 | - | - | TRBV5-4 | TGTGCCAGCAGCCAAAAGACTGGGGCCAACGTCCTGACTTTC | CASSQKTGANVLTF
TRBJ2-5 | few | TRBD1 | TRBV27 | TGTGCCAGCAGCTTAACAGGGGGGTACCAAGAGACCCAGTACTTC | CASSLTGGYQETQYF
TRBJ2-5 | once | - | TRBV5-4 | TGTGCCAGCAGCTTGCTGGGGCGAACCCAAGAGACCCAGTACTTC | CASSLLGRTQETQYF
TRBJ1-2 | few | - | TRBV11-2 | TGTGCCAGCAGCTTAGACACGTCTAACTATGGCTACACCTTC | CASSLDTSNYGYTF
TRBJ1-2 | - | TRBD1 | TRBV5-6 | TGTGCCAGCAGCTTGGGGCCCACAGGGGGCAACTATGGCTACACCTTC | CASSLGPTGGNYGYTF
TRBJ2-1 | - | TRBD2 | TRBV28 | TGTGCCAGCACCGACCTCGGGGGGGGGAGGAATGAGCAGTTCTTC | CASTDLGGGRNEQFF
TRBJ2-7 | - | TRBD2 | TRBV28 | TGTGCCAGCAGTAGACTAGCGGTCCCCTACGAGCAGTACTTC | CASSRLAVPYEQYF
TRBJ2-2 | - | - | TRBV6-6 | TGTGCCAGCAGTTACTCGTCGGGGGCCGGGGAGCTGTTTTTT | CASSYSSGAGELFF
TRBJ2-2 | - | - | TRBV6-4 | TGTGCCAGCAGTGACCAGGGCTTAACCGGGGAGCTGTTTTTT | CASSDQGLTGELFF
TRBJ2-7 | - | - | TRBV5-8 | TGTGCCAGCAGACGGGCGTACGAGCAGTACTTC | CASRRAYEQYF
TRBJ2-1 | - | TRBD1 | TRBV6-1 | TGTGCCAGCAGTGAAGATGGGACAGATTACAATGAGCAGTTCTTC | CASSEDGTDYNEQFF